This entry lists 21 T cell receptor beta chains sequenced from one sample in a study of CD8 T cells in Susac syndrome. An input of roughly 0.45 to 1 ug of RNA was subjected to reverse transcription using random hexamers. From the immunoSEQ multiplex PCR reads, TCRdb called clonotypes with MiXCR, one entry per CDR3 protein. The sample has 300,000 to 350,000 distinct CDR3 sequences, about 91% seen once. Sequencing used CD4+ T cells from PBMCs. The source of these receptors is a human donor with multiple sclerosis.

The CDR3: CASSNILFPYGYTF. In DNA, the CDR3 is TGTGCCAGTAGCAACATTCTCTTCCCCTATGGCTACACCTTC. The chain recombines TRBV19 with TRBJ1-2; the D is unclear. Germline V gene lookup returns CDR1 LNHDA and CDR2 SQIVND (reference sequence). This CDR3 has 14 residues. With 6 bases removed from V and 4 bases from J, the gap between germline ends came to 15 bases.

V is TRBV11-1 and J is TRBJ2-3; TRBD1 matches at 10 bases. Germline V lookup: CDR1 SGHAT, CDR2 FQDESV (reference sequence). CDR3 length: 16 amino acids. The ends lost 5 bases at V and 2 bases at J; junction bases unmatched: 7. CDR3 protein: CASSLRTGGYTDTQYF. The DNA for the CDR3 is TGTGCCAGCAGCCTTCGGACAGGGGGATACACAGATACGCAGTATTTT.

The rearrangement links TRBV6-5 to TRBJ2-1; 8 nucleotides match TRBD2. CDR3 length equals 15 residues. Per germline, CDR1 MNHEY and CDR2 SVGAGI. The V and J ends lost 6 bases and 9 bases, in that order; junction bases with no gene match: 13. The CDR3 here is CASRGSGLAPREQFF. The CDR3 nucleotides read TGTGCCAGCAGGGGCTCAGGACTAGCCCCACGTGAGCAGTTCTTC.

The genes are TRBV18 and TRBJ2-7; TRBD2 matches 10 bases. CDR1 is KGHSH, CDR2 LQKENI, per germline. Losses at the gene ends were 3 bases for V and 4 bases for J; bases not matched to a gene: 15. This CDR3 region has 18 residues. The CDR3 nucleotides read TGTGCCAGCTCACCGTTTGCTTTGGCGACTAGCGGGCGGTACGAGCAGTACTTC. Protein sequence: CASSPFALATSGRYEQYF.

This clonotype occurred once. The rearrangement uses TRBV27 and TRBJ1-1; D might be TRBD1 (5 bases). V was shortened by 6 bases and J by 2 bases, with 13 bases between the two germline ends. CDR1 and CDR2 (germline): MNHEY, SMNVEV (reference sequence). The CDR3 has 14 residues. As DNA, the CDR3 is TGTGCCAGCAGCCCCTTCAGGGCCAACACTGAAGCTTTCTTT. Residues: CASSPFRANTEAFF.

V is TRBV6-1 and J is TRBJ1-1; TRBD1 matches at 7 bases. V shed 5 bases and J 8 bases; nucleotides not matched to a gene: 2. This CDR3 has 11 residues. Germline V CDR1 and CDR2: MNHNS, SASEGT. This chain's CDR3 is CASSRQGEAFF. The DNA for the CDR3 is TGTGCCAGCAGTAGACAGGGCGAAGCTTTCTTT.

This clonotype was picked up one time. The chain couples TRBV19 to TRBJ1-2; D ambiguous. CDR1 is LNHDA and CDR2 is SQIVND in the germline V gene (reference sequence). CDR3 length: 14 amino acids. Trimming pared 0 bases from V and 6 bases from J, leaving 11 bases between. The CDR3: CASSIEQGYDGYTF. The CDR3 DNA reads as TGTGCCAGTAGTATAGAGCAAGGATATGATGGCTACACCTTC.

This clonotype was recorded a few times. V is TRBV6-6 and J is TRBJ1-2; a possible D gene is TRBD1 (5 bases). CDR1 and CDR2 from the germline V gene are MNHNY and SVGAGI (reference sequence). The CDR3 totals 15 residues. V gave up 2 bases and J gave up 8 bases, with 18 bases separating them. Here the CDR3 reads CASSYLKRDQGGYTF. CDR3 nucleotides: TGTGCCAGCAGTTACCTTAAACGGGACCAGGGAGGCTACACCTTC.

This clonotype has only one observation. The chain has TRBV29-1 and TRBJ1-1; tentatively, D is TRBD1 (5 bases). V gave up 3 bases and J gave up 10 bases, with 18 bases separating them. Germline values: CDR1 SQVTM, CDR2 ANQGSEA. This CDR3 contains 13 residues. DNA of the CDR3: TGCAGCGTTGAGGGCCCTTCGCGGGGGAGAGCTTTCTTT. It encodes CSVEGPSRGRAFF.

This chain uses TRBV7-9 with TRBJ1-1; 10 nucleotides line up with TRBD1. Per the germline V gene, CDR1 is SEHNR and CDR2 is FQNEAQ (reference sequence). With 6 bases clipped from V and 4 bases from J, the junction kept 20 bases outside the gene matches. The CDR3 is 19 amino acids. This CDR3 is CASSRSLRDRGEKGTEAFF. CDR3 sequence (DNA): TGTGCCAGCAGTCGATCACTCCGGGACAGGGGAGAAAAGGGCACTGAAGCTTTCTTT.

The V call is TRBV9, the J call TRBJ1-1; TRBD1 is a possible D gene (6 bases). This CDR3 comprises 17 residues. Trimming removed 0 bases from V and 0 bases from J, with 15 bases in between. Germline CDR1 and CDR2: SGDLS and YYNGEE. The DNA of the CDR3 is TGTGCCAGCAGCGTAGAGGGGGTGAGGAGTATGAACACTGAAGCTTTCTTT. Translated: CASSVEGVRSMNTEAFF.

The V gene is TRBV2, the J gene TRBJ2-7; TRBD1 agrees at 7 bases. Germline V gives CDR1 SNHLY, CDR2 FYNNEI. Losses at the gene ends were 4 bases for V and 3 bases for J; bases not matched to a gene: 9. There are 15 residues in the CDR3. The chain's CDR3 is CASSADRELSYEQYF. In DNA, the CDR3 is TGTGCCAGCAGTGCCGACAGGGAGTTAAGCTACGAGCAGTACTTC. Full variable domain (rest looked up from reference TRBV2 and TRBJ2-7): EPEVTQTPSHQVTQMGQEVILRCVPISNHLYFYWYRQILGQKVEFLVSFYNNEISEKSEIFDDQFSVERPDGSNFTLKIRSTKLEDSAMYFCASSADRELSYEQYFGPGTRLTVT.

This clonotype was detected only a few times. The chain carries TRBV18 and TRBJ1-1; D gene unclear. CDR1 and CDR2 (germline): KGHSH, LQKENI. Trimming removed 6 bases at V and 0 bases at J, with 8 bases between. The CDR3 sequence is 13 residues long. The CDR3 spells CASSPSVNTEAFF. The CDR3 DNA reads as TGTGCCAGCTCGCCGAGCGTGAACACTGAAGCTTTCTTT.

The genes are TRBV20-1 and TRBJ1-4, with unresolved D. The CDR3 runs to 12 residues. Trimming shortened V by 5 bases and J by 4 bases, and 8 bases separated the two germline ends. Germline CDR1 reads DFQATT; CDR2 reads SNEGSKA (reference sequence). The CDR3 here is CSALILNEKLFF. The CDR3 DNA reads TGCAGTGCTTTGATTCTTAATGAAAAACTGTTTTTT.

The V gene is TRBV19, the J gene TRBJ1-1; maybe TRBD1 (5 bases). The CDR3 extends over 13 amino acids. Germline CDR1 is LNHDA and CDR2 is SQIVND (reference sequence). V dropped 4 bases and J dropped 1 base, with 7 bases sitting between them. CDR3 region: CASSKGRNTEAFF. CDR3 in DNA: TGTGCCAGTAGTAAGGGGAGGAACACTGAAGCTTTCTTT.

The chain joins TRBV29-1 to TRBJ1-1, with D unclear. Per the germline V gene, CDR1 is SQVTM and CDR2 is ANQGSEA. The CDR3 totals 13 residues. V shed 6 bases and J shed 3 bases, with 14 bases lying between them. The CDR3 sequence is CSVVEGGDTEAFF. The CDR3 DNA follows: TGCAGCGTAGTGGAGGGCGGGGACACTGAAGCTTTCTTT.

The V gene is TRBV9, the J gene TRBJ2-1, with a possible D match to TRBD2 (6 bases). Per the germline V gene, CDR1 is SGDLS and CDR2 is YYNGEE. The CDR3 contains 19 residues. Trimming pared 0 bases from V and 9 bases from J, leaving 28 bases between. In DNA, the CDR3 is TGTGCCAGCAGCGTAGGAAGGAAGGGGCACGGGACTGGGCCGGGTGAGCAGTTCTTC. Its translation: CASSVGRKGHGTGPGEQFF.

As concerns this clonotype: The junction departs from germline at one end; a sequencing error may be responsible. The chain joins TRBV20-1 to TRBJ2-1, with unresolved D. This CDR3 is 12 amino acids long. Germline lookup yields CDR1 DFQATT and CDR2 SNEGSKA (reference sequence). CDR3 sequence: CSASPSRQQELF. The CDR3 DNA reads as TGCAGTGCTAGTCCGAGCAGGCAGCAGGAGCTCTTC.

There are a few counts of this clonotype. The J gene is TRBJ2-2, the V gene TRBV12-3 or TRBV12-4; 14 bases map to TRBD2. Germline trimming cut 5 bases from V and 5 bases from J; bases unmatched to any gene: 4. The CDR3 runs to 16 residues. The DNA for the CDR3 is TGTGCCAGCAGTCCCGGACTAGCGGGAGGAACCGGGGAGCTGTTTTTT. It encodes CASSPGLAGGTGELFF.

This chain uses TRBV27 with TRBJ1-2, with TRBD1 matching 12 bases. The CDR3 is 14 residues long. The trim removed 8 bases at V and 13 bases at J, leaving 14 bases unmatched. Per the germline V gene, CDR1 is MNHEY and CDR2 is SMNVEV (reference sequence). CDR3 sequence: CASGNPGQGARGTF. The CDR3 nucleotides are TGTGCCAGCGGAAATCCGGGACAGGGGGCGCGCGGCACCTTC.

The gene calls are TRBV6-2 or TRBV6-3 and TRBJ2-1, with D unclear. Trimming left V 2 bases short and J 0 bases short, with 5 bases between. The V gene's germline CDR1 is MNHEY and CDR2 SVGEGT. CDR3 length: 14 amino acids. CDR3 sequence: CASSYGGSYNEQFF. DNA for the CDR3: TGTGCCAGCAGTTACGGCGGCTCCTACAATGAGCAGTTCTTC.